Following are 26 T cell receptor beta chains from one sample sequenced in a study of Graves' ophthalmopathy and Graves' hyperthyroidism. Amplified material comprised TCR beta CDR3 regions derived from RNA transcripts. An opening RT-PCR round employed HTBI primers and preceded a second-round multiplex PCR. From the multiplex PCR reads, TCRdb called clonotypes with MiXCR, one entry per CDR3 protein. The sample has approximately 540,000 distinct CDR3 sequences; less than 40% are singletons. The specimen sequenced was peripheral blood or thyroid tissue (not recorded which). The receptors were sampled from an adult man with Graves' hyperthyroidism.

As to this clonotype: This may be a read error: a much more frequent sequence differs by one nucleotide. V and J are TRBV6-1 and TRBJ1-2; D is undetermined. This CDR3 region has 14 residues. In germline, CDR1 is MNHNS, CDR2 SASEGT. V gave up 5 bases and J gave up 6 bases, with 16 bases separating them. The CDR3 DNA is TGTGCCAGCAGTTACTCACCGGCTTACAATGGCTACACCTTC. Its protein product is CASSYSPAYNGYTF.

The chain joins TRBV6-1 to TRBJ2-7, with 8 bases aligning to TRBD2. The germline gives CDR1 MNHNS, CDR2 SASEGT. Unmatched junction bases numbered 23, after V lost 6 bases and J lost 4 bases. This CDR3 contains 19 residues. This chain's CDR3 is CASSRRTSSKGATLYEQYF. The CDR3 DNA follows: TGTGCCAGCAGCCGGAGGACTAGCTCAAAAGGGGCGACATTATACGAGCAGTACTTC.

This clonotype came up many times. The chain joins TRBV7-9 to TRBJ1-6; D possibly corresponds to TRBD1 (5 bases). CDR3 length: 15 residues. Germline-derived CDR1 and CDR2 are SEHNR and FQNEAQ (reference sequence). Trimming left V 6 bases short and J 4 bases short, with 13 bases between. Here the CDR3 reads CASRRDGEYNSPLHF. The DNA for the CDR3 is TGTGCCAGCAGACGGGACGGCGAATATAATTCACCCCTCCACTTT.

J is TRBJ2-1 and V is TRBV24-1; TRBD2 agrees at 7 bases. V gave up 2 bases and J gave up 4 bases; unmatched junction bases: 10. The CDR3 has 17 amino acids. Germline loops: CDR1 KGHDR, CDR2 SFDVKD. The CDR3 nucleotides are TGTGCCACCAGTGATTCAACCGGGACTACCACTTACAATGAGCAGTTCTTC. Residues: CATSDSTGTTTYNEQFF.

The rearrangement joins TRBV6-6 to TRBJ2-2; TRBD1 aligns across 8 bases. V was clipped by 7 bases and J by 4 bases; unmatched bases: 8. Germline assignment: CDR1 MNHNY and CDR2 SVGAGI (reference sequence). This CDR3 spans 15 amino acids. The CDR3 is CASKNQGAVTGELFF. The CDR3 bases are TGTGCCAGCAAAAATCAGGGGGCGGTCACCGGGGAGCTGTTTTTT.

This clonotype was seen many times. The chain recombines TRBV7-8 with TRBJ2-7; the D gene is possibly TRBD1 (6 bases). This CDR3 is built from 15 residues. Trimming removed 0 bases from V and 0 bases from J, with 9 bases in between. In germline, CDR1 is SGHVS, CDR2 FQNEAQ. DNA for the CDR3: TGTGCCAGCAGCTTAGCCCGGGACACCTCCTACGAGCAGTACTTC. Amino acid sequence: CASSLARDTSYEQYF.

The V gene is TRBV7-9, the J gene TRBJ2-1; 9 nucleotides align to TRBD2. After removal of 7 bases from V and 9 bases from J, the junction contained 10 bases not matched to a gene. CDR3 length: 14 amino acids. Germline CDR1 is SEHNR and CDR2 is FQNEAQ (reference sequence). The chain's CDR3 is CASTHSGLAIEQFF. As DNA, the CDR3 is TGTGCCAGCACCCACTCGGGACTAGCCATTGAGCAGTTCTTC.

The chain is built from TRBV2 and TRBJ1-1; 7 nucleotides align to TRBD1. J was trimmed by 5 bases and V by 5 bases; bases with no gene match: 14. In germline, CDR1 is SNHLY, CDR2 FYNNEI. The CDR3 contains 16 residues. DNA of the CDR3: TGTGCCAGCAGTTCGACAGGTAGGGGGCGCGAAACTGAAGCTTTCTTT. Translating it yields CASSSTGRGRETEAFF.

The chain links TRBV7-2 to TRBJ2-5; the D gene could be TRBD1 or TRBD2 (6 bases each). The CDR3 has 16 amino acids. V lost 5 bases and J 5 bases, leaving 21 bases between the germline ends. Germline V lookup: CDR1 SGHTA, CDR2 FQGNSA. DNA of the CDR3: TGTGCCAGCAGCCAAGATAGGGGGGCTTTTCTGGAGACCCAGTACTTC. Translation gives CASSQDRGAFLETQYF.

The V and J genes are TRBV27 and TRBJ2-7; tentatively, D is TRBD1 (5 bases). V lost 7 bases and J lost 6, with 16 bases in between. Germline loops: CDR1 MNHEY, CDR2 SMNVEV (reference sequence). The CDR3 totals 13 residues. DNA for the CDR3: TGTGCCAGCAAAGGCCAGGGTTCTTCCGAGCAGTACTTC. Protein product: CASKGQGSSEQYF.

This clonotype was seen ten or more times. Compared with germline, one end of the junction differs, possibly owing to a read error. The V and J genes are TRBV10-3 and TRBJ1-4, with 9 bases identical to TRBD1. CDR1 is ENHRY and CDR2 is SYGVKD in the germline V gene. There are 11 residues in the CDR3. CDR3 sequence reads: CAIIRGTGHPF. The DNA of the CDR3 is TGTGCCATCATCAGAGGGACAGGGCATCCCTTT.

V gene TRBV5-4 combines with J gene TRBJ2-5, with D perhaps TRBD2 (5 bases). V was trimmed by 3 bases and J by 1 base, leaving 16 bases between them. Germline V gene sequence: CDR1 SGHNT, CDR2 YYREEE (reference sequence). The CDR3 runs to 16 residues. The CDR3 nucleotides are TGTGCCAGCAGCTCCGAAAAACTAGATGGCCAAGAGACCCAGTACTTC. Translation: CASSSEKLDGQETQYF.

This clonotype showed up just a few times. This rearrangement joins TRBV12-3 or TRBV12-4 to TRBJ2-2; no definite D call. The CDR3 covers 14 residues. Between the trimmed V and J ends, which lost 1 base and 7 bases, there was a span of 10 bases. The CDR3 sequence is CASSLGQAIGELFF. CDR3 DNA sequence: TGTGCCAGCAGTTTAGGTCAGGCTATCGGGGAGCTGTTTTTT.

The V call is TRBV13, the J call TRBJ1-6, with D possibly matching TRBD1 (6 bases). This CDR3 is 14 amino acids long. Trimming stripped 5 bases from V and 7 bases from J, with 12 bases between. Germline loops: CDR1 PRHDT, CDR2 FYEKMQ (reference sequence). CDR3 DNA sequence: TGTGCCAGCAGCGTAGTAGGGGGAAATTCACCCCTCCACTTT. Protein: CASSVVGGNSPLHF.

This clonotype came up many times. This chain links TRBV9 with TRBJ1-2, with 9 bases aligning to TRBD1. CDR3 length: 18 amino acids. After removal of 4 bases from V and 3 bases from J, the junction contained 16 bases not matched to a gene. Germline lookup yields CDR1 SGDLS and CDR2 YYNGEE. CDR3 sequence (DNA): TGTGCCAGCAGCCCGCATCCGGGACAGGGACCTATTGACTATGGCTACACCTTC. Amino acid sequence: CASSPHPGQGPIDYGYTF.

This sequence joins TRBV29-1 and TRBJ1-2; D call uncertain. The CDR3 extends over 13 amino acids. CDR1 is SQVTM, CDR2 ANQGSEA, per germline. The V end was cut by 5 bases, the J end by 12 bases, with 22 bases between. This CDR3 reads CSVRPRSTGEHTF. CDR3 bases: TGCAGCGTTCGTCCAAGATCCACCGGGGAGCACACCTTC.

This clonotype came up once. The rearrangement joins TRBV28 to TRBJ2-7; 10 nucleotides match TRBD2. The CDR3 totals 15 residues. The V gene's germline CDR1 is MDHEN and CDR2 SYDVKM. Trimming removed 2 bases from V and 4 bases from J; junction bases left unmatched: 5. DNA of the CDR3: TGTGCCAGCAGTTTAGAGTGGACTAGCGGTTACGAGCAGTACTTC. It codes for CASSLEWTSGYEQYF.

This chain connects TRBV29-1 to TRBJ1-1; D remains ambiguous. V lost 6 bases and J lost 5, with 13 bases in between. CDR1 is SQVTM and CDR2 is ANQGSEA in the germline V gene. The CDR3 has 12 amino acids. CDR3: CSVASGVTEAFF. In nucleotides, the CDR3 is TGCAGCGTGGCGTCTGGGGTAACTGAAGCTTTCTTT.

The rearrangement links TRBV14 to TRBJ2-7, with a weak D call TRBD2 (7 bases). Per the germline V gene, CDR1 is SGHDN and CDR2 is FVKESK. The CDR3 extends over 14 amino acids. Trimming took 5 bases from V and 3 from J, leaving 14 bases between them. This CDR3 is CASSWGGGNYEQYF. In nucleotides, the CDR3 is TGTGCCAGCAGCTGGGGGGGCGGGAACTACGAGCAGTACTTC.

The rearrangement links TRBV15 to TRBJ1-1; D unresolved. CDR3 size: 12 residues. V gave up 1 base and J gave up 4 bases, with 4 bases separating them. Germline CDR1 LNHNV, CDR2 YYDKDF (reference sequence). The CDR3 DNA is TGTGCCACCAGCAGAGGCGTCACTGAAGCTTTCTTT. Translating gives CATSRGVTEAFF.

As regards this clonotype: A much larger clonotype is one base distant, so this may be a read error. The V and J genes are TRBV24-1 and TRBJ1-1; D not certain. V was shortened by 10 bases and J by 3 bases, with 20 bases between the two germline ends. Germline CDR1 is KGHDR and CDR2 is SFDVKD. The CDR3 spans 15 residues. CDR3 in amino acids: CATATSVLTYTEAFF. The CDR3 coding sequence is TGTGCCACGGCAACATCTGTACTTACGTACACTGAAGCTTTCTTT.

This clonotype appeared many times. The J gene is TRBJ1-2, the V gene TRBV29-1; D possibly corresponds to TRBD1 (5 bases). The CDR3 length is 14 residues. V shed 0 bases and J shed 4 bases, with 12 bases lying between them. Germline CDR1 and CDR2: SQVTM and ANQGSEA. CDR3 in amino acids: CSVEDPTRGYGYTF. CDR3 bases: TGCAGCGTTGAAGATCCGACAAGGGGCTATGGCTACACCTTC.

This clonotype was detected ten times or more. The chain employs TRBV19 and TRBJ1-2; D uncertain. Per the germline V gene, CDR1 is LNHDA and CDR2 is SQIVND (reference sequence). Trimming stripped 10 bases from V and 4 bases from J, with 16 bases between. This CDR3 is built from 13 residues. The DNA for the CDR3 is TGTGCCACAACACAGTCAGGAGGCTATGGCTACACCTTC. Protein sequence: CATTQSGGYGYTF.

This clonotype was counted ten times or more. CDR3 in DNA: TGCAGTGCTAGATTCCTGTACCAAGAGACCCAGTACTTC. Translating it yields CSARFLYQETQYF. The chain recombines TRBV20-1 with TRBJ2-5; no definite D call. The germline V and J ends were trimmed by 2 bases and 0 bases, with 7 bases remaining between them. This CDR3 spans 13 amino acids. Germline V gene lookup returns CDR1 DFQATT and CDR2 SNEGSKA (reference sequence).

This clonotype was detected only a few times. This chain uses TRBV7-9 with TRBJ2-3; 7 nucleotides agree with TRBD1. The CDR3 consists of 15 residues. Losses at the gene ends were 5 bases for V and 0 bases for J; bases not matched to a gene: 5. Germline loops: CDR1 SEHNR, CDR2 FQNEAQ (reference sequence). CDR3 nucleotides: TGTGCCAGCAGCCCCCGGGACAGAAGCACAGATACGCAGTATTTT. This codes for CASSPRDRSTDTQYF.

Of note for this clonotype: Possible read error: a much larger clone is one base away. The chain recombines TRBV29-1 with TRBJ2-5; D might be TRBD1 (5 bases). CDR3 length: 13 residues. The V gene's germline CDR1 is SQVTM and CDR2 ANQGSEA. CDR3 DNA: TGCGGCGTTACCCCGACAGCCGAAGAGACCCAGTACTTC. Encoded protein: CGVTPTAEETQYF.